One sample yielded the 13 T cell receptor beta chains listed below, sequenced in a study of blood T cell repertoires in COVID-19 (dated by TCRdb to the early 2020s). Receptor amplification or capture employed the immunoSEQ multiplex PCR assay. Entries here come from immuneACCESS through TCRdb and include only in-frame sequences with V and J called. Some clones fail to appear in such tables; in the studies checked, an unresolved V gene covers under half of the shortfall, and the cause of the remainder is unknown. The sample data list more than 150,000 clones, and 80% to 90% of these were observed just once. Approximately 12% of the sample is taken by the ten largest. Sequenced: peripheral blood. The source of these receptors is an elderly woman with COVID-19, enrolled during active disease.

This clone has only a few counts. This chain's CDR3 is CASSSISGSYNEQFF. As DNA, the CDR3 is TGTGCCAGCAGTTCCATTAGCGGGAGCTACAATGAGCAGTTCTTC. The chain combines TRBV27 with TRBJ2-1; 9 bases align to TRBD2. The CDR3 consists of 15 residues. Germline loops: CDR1 MNHEY, CDR2 SMNVEV (reference sequence). The trim removed 4 bases at V and 3 bases at J, leaving 4 bases unmatched.

This chain joins TRBV19 and TRBJ2-1; 10 nucleotides align to TRBD1. The CDR3 loop spans 14 amino acids. The ends lost 1 base at V and 8 bases at J; junction bases unmatched: 2. Germline CDR1 and CDR2: LNHDA and SQIVND (reference sequence). The CDR3 coding sequence is TGTGCCAGTAGTATAGTAGACAGGGGGCATGAGCAGTTCTTC. Translating gives CASSIVDRGHEQFF.

The chain combines TRBV11-1 with TRBJ2-1, with 14 bases matching TRBD2. The CDR3 runs to 15 residues. V shed 6 bases, J shed 9 bases, and the junction held 7 bases outside the gene matches. In germline, CDR1 is SGHAT, CDR2 FQDESV (reference sequence). Here the CDR3 DNA reads TGTGCCAGCAGGTCGGGACTAGCGGGAGCCCGTGAGCAGTTCTTC. It is translated as CASRSGLAGAREQFF.

This clone was seen a handful of times. The chain employs TRBV18 and TRBJ1-5, with D possibly matching TRBD1 (6 bases). V lost 6 bases and J lost 5, with 20 bases in between. This CDR3 is 16 amino acids long. The V gene's germline CDR1 is KGHSH and CDR2 LQKENI. For the CDR3, the DNA is TGTGCCAGCTCGCCCACTTCGCCCGGGGGGCATCAGCCCCAGCATTTT. It is translated as CASSPTSPGGHQPQHF.

The chain carries TRBV12-3 or TRBV12-4 and TRBJ1-5; unclear D gene. The V end lost 7 bases, the J end lost 4 bases, and 8 bases lay between the germline ends. The CDR3 has 12 residues. CDR3 DNA sequence: TGTGCCAGCACCCAGGAAAATCAGCCCCAGCATTTT. It specifies CASTQENQPQHF.

The chain joins TRBV3-1 (or the pseudogene TRBV3-2) to TRBJ1-3, with D hard to call. Trimming shortened V by 0 bases and J by 2 bases, and 8 bases separated the two germline ends. The V gene's germline CDR1 is LGHDT and CDR2 YNNKEL (reference sequence). The CDR3 totals 15 residues. This chain's CDR3 is CASSQDITPGNTIYF. The DNA of the CDR3 is TGTGCCAGCAGCCAAGATATCACACCTGGAAACACCATATATTTT.

The chain links TRBV18 to TRBJ1-4; a weak D match, TRBD1 (5 bases). V was clipped by 0 bases and J by 6 bases, with 11 bases between them. Germline V gene sequence: CDR1 KGHSH, CDR2 LQKENI. The CDR3 has 15 residues. CDR3 region: CASSPPAGLDEKLFF. In nucleotides, the CDR3 is TGTGCCAGCTCACCACCGGCGGGGCTAGATGAAAAACTGTTTTTT.

This sequence joins TRBV7-9 and TRBJ1-5; no clear D gene. Germline V gives CDR1 SEHNR, CDR2 FQNEAQ (reference sequence). Trimming took 2 bases from V and 6 from J, leaving 5 bases between them. The CDR3 spans 12 residues. The CDR3 is CASSLPIQPQHF. The CDR3 DNA is TGTGCCAGCAGCTTACCCATTCAGCCCCAGCATTTT.

The chain joins TRBV5-1 to TRBJ2-7; TRBD1 is a possible D gene (6 bases). This CDR3 has 14 residues. The V end was cut by 4 bases, the J end by 5 bases, with 16 bases between. CDR1 is SGHRS and CDR2 is YFSETQ in the germline V gene. The chain's CDR3 is CASSLRPGDDEQYF. In DNA form, the CDR3 reads TGCGCCAGCAGCCTGCGTCCAGGGGACGACGAGCAGTACTTC.

The V and J genes are TRBV19 and TRBJ2-1, with 10 bases lining up with TRBD1. J lost 1 base, V lost 2 bases, and 8 bases had no gene match. CDR1 LNHDA and CDR2 SQIVND come from the germline V gene (reference sequence). This CDR3 contains 18 residues. The CDR3 bases are TGTGCCAGTAGTATATCGAGGGGACAGGGGAGATCCTACAATGAGCAGTTCTTC. Protein sequence: CASSISRGQGRSYNEQFF. The full variable domain, in which reference TRBV19 and TRBJ2-1 provide the parts outside the CDR3, is DGGITQSPKYLFRKEGQNVTLSCEQNLNHDAMYWYRQDPGQGLRLIYYSQIVNDFQKGDIAEGYSVSREKKESFPLTVTSAQKNPTAFYLCASSISRGQGRSYNEQFFGPGTRLTVL.

The genes are TRBV28 and TRBJ1-3, with TRBD1 matching over 7 bases. The germline V gene has CDR1 MDHEN and CDR2 SYDVKM. Trimming cost V 4 bases and J 0 bases; bases outside gene matches: 6. The CDR3 sequence is 16 residues long. The CDR3 sequence is CASSSLHRGSGNTIYF. DNA for the CDR3: TGTGCCAGCAGTTCCCTACACAGGGGCTCTGGAAACACCATATATTTT.

This chain links TRBV11-3 with TRBJ1-6; D remains unclear. The CDR3 has 17 residues. Trimming pared 2 bases from V and 0 bases from J, leaving 11 bases between. Germline V CDR1 and CDR2: SGHNT, YENEEA. CDR3 amino acids: CASSLLRTSSYNSPLHF. In nucleotides, the CDR3 is TGTGCCAGCAGCTTACTGAGGACTAGCTCCTATAATTCACCCCTCCACTTT. The whole variable domain, filled in from reference TRBV11-3 and TRBJ1-6, reads EAGVVQSPRYKIIEKKQPVAFWCNPISGHNTLYWYLQNLGQGPELLIRYENEEAVDDSQLPKDRFSAERLKGVDSTLKIQPAELGDSAVYLCASSLLRTSSYNSPLHFGNGTRLTVT.

This clone came up a few times. This chain links TRBV5-5 with TRBJ2-6; tentative D call: TRBD1 (6 bases). The CDR3 is 18 amino acids. Germline-derived CDR1 and CDR2 are SGHKS and YYEKEE (reference sequence). V gave up 5 bases and J gave up 1 base, with 19 bases separating them. The CDR3 DNA is TGTGCCAGCAGTTACTACAGGGCCCACATATCTGGGGCCAACGTCCTGACTTTC. This gives the protein CASSYYRAHISGANVLTF. Filled out from reference TRBV5-5 and TRBJ2-6, the complete variable domain reads DAGVTQSPTHLIKTRGQQVTLRCSPISGHKSVSWYQQVLGQGPQFIFQYYEKEERGRGNFPDRFSARQFPNYSSELNVNALLLGDSALYLCASSYYRAHISGANVLTFGAGSRLTVL.